The 32 T cell receptor beta chains below come from one sample, sequenced in a study of T cells after yellow fever vaccination. TCRdb re-called the 5' RACE reads through MiXCR, storing one row per CDR3 protein. The sample has 50,000 or so distinct CDR3 sequences, more than 5.5% seen once. The sequencing here drew on CD8+ T cells sorted from PBMCs, taken on the day of the first yellow fever vaccination. The source is a man aged 18 to 29 who received the YFV17D yellow fever vaccine.

This clonotype was detected only a few times. The chain employs TRBV7-9 and TRBJ2-2; no clear D. CDR1 is SEHNR and CDR2 is FQNEAQ in the germline V gene (reference sequence). V was clipped by 3 bases and J by 7 bases, with 18 bases between them. The CDR3 length is 16 residues. Here the CDR3 reads CASSLSSSGLGGELFF. CDR3 in DNA: TGTGCCAGCAGCTTGTCCTCTAGTGGGCTCGGCGGGGAGCTGTTTTTT.

J is TRBJ1-2 and V is TRBV12-3 or TRBV12-4; 7 bases line up with TRBD1. Unmatched junction bases numbered 16, after V lost 4 bases and J lost 8 bases. The length of the CDR3 is 16 residues. The CDR3 bases are TGTGCCAGCAGTTGGGAAACAGGGGCTTCTCCAGAGGGCTACACCTTC. Amino acid sequence: CASSWETGASPEGYTF.

This clonotype was recorded at least ten times. The chain joins TRBV15 to TRBJ2-3; D possibly uses TRBD1 or TRBD2 (6 bases each). Trimming shortened V by 1 base and J by 0 bases, and 8 bases separated the two germline ends. Germline CDR1 LNHNV, CDR2 YYDKDF (reference sequence). This CDR3 region has 15 residues. CDR3 in amino acids: CATSRVGGSTDTQYF. For the CDR3, the DNA is TGTGCCACCAGCAGAGTCGGGGGCAGCACAGATACGCAGTATTTT.

This clonotype has a handful of counts. This chain connects TRBV9 to TRBJ1-1; 11 bases agree with TRBD1. The CDR3 is 17 amino acids. From germline, CDR1 is SGDLS and CDR2 YYNGEE. V gave up 4 bases and J gave up 1 base; unmatched junction bases: 9. CDR3 region: CASSPRPGQGANTEAFF. DNA of the CDR3: TGTGCCAGCAGCCCACGTCCCGGACAGGGGGCGAACACTGAAGCTTTCTTT.

This clonotype is a singleton in its sample. The germline gene is not matched at one end of the junction; a read error may be the cause. For the CDR3, the DNA is TGTGCCAGCAGCAGCCCGCCGGGGGGGAGCTCCTATACTTCACCCCTCCACTTT. Translated, it gives CASSSPPGGSSYTSPLHF. The chain joins TRBV11-1 to TRBJ1-6, with D perhaps matching TRBD1 (5 bases). CDR1 is SGHAT, CDR2 FQDESV, per germline (reference sequence). The CDR3 totals 18 residues.

This clonotype was observed many times. The J gene is TRBJ2-3, the V gene TRBV6-2 or TRBV6-3; perhaps TRBD2 as D (6 bases). Germline V gives CDR1 MNHEY, CDR2 SVGEGT. Trimming removed 5 bases at V and 2 bases at J, with 8 bases between. This CDR3 has 13 amino acids. The CDR3 reads CASSGGLTDTQYF. In nucleotides, the CDR3 is TGTGCCAGCAGTGGGGGACTCACAGATACGCAGTATTTT.

This clonotype appeared many times. The chain uses TRBV4-1 and TRBJ1-1; D uncertain. V dropped 11 bases and J dropped 1 base, with 8 bases sitting between them. There are 11 residues in the CDR3. Germline V gene sequence: CDR1 MGHRA, CDR2 YSYEKL. The DNA of the CDR3 is TGCGCCGCCCAGTCGAACACTGAAGCTTTCTTT. Translating gives CAAQSNTEAFF.

The V call is TRBV30, the J call TRBJ1-2; D gene unclear. The CDR3 totals 15 residues. The germline CDR1 and CDR2 sequences are GTSNPN and SVGIG (reference sequence). V gave up 2 bases and J gave up 8 bases, with 21 bases separating them. The CDR3 DNA reads TGTGCCTGGAGTCCAACGGATGGTCTTTCTATGGGCTACACCTTC. Translation: CAWSPTDGLSMGYTF.

This clonotype was detected only a few times. The chain is built from TRBV4-1 and TRBJ1-5; D remains unclear. The CDR3 contains 15 residues. Per the germline V gene, CDR1 is MGHRA and CDR2 is YSYEKL. V lost 4 bases and J lost 3, with 13 bases in between. This CDR3 is CASSLSWAANQPQHF. CDR3 bases: TGCGCCAGCAGCCTCTCGTGGGCGGCCAATCAGCCCCAGCATTTT.

The table lists this clonotype with many counts. This chain links TRBV6-5 with TRBJ2-7, with 8 bases that match TRBD1. The CDR3 length is 13 residues. Per the germline V gene, CDR1 is MNHEY and CDR2 is SVGAGI. The V segment lost 4 bases and the J segment 3 bases; nucleotides outside the gene matches: 2. CDR3: CASSLTGDYEQYV. As DNA, the CDR3 is TGTGCCAGCAGTTTGACAGGGGACTACGAGCAGTACGTC.

Only a few counts were recorded for this clonotype. V is TRBV11-3 and J is TRBJ1-1; 9 bases are shared with TRBD1. The CDR3 runs to 19 residues. The V gene end was trimmed by 4 bases and the J gene end by 2 bases; junction bases not matched to a gene: 17. Germline V lookup: CDR1 SGHNT, CDR2 YENEEA. The CDR3 bases are TGTGCCAGCAGCTCGGGGGGGCCTCCGGGACAGGGTTTTAACACTGAAGCTTTCTTT. Its translation: CASSSGGPPGQGFNTEAFF.

A few counts support this clonotype. At one end, the junction sequence differs from germline, possibly due to a read error. The chain links TRBV7-7 to TRBJ2-2; 8 bases match TRBD2. The length of the CDR3 is 17 residues. Germline loops: CDR1 SSHAT, CDR2 FNYEAQ (reference sequence). The CDR3 loop is CASSLQLAGGPTGELFF. In nucleotides, the CDR3 is TGTGCTAGCAGCTTACAGCTGGCGGGGGGCCCCACCGGGGAGCTGTTTTTT.

The CDR3 loop reads CARRTPGNYEQYF. In DNA form, the CDR3 reads TGTGCCAGGAGAACGCCTGGAAACTACGAGCAGTACTTC. The gene calls are TRBV19 and TRBJ2-7; D is ambiguous. Deletions cut 9 bases from V and 3 bases from J, with 15 bases between. Germline CDR1 reads LNHDA; CDR2 reads SQIVND (reference sequence). CDR3 size: 13 residues.

Ten or more counts support this clonotype. The chain recombines TRBV4-2 with TRBJ2-3; 15 bases fit TRBD2. CDR1 is LGHNA and CDR2 is YNFKEQ in the germline V gene. Unmatched junction bases numbered 0, after V lost 1 base and J lost 4 bases. The CDR3 spans 16 residues. The CDR3 sequence is CASSQGTSGGADTQYF. The CDR3 DNA is TGTGCCAGCAGCCAAGGGACTAGCGGGGGGGCAGATACGCAGTATTTT.

The J gene is TRBJ2-7, the V gene TRBV7-9; D call uncertain. Per the germline V gene, CDR1 is SEHNR and CDR2 is FQNEAQ (reference sequence). V was trimmed by 2 bases and J by 5 bases, leaving 10 bases between them. The CDR3 spans 13 residues. Here the CDR3 DNA reads TGTGCCAGCAGCTTACAAGGTCGACACGAGCAGTACGTC. This encodes CASSLQGRHEQYV.

This clonotype was counted at least ten times. The gene calls are TRBV7-2 and TRBJ2-3; no clear D gene. V lost 1 base, J lost 2 bases, and 10 bases lay in between. From germline, CDR1 is SGHTA and CDR2 FQGNSA. CDR3 length: 15 residues. CDR3 sequence: CASSLGVLLTDTQYF. In DNA, the CDR3 is TGTGCCAGCAGCTTAGGGGTGCTTCTCACAGATACGCAGTATTTT.

With respect to this clonotype: This may be a read error, as it is one base from a much larger clone. This chain joins TRBV28 and TRBJ2-1; the D gene is possibly TRBD1 (6 bases). V lost 7 bases and J 10 bases, leaving 20 bases between the germline ends. CDR1 is MDHEN and CDR2 is SYDVKM in the germline V gene. The CDR3 covers 14 residues. CDR3 region: CASMGNRVLLEQFF. For the CDR3, the DNA is TGTGCCAGCATGGGGAACAGGGTATTGTTGGAGCAGTTCTTC.

A word on this clonotype: A much larger clone is a single base away; this may be a read error. The V gene is TRBV12-3 or TRBV12-4, the J gene TRBJ1-4; D is possibly TRBD1 (5 bases). This CDR3 spans 13 amino acids. V gave up 8 bases and J gave up 9 bases, with 16 bases separating them. The CDR3 sequence is CASSRGRNKKLFF. The CDR3 bases are TGTGCCAGCTCCCGGGGGAGGAATAAAAAACTGTTTTTT.

The chain uses TRBV4-2 and TRBJ1-2, with a tentative D call TRBD1 (5 bases). Germline V gene lookup returns CDR1 LGHNA and CDR2 YNFKEQ. The germline V and J ends were trimmed by 0 bases and 4 bases, with 15 bases remaining between them. The CDR3 covers 16 residues. The CDR3 region is CASSQDSAGYGYGYTF. CDR3 nucleotide sequence: TGTGCCAGCAGCCAAGATTCGGCAGGGTATGGCTATGGCTACACCTTC.

The table lists this clonotype with many counts. The chain has TRBV7-2 and TRBJ2-7; D remains unclear. Trimming removed 5 bases from V and 2 bases from J, with 10 bases in between. The CDR3 has 13 residues. Germline V gives CDR1 SGHTA, CDR2 FQGNSA. The CDR3 loop reads CASSHDLTYEQYF. The CDR3 region has the DNA TGTGCCAGCAGCCACGACCTCACCTACGAGCAGTACTTC. Filled out from reference TRBV7-2 and TRBJ2-7, the complete variable domain reads GAGVSQSPSNKVTEKGKDVELRCDPISGHTALYWYRQSLGQGLEFLIYFQGNSAPDKSGLPSDRFSAERTGGSVSTLTIQRTQQEDSAVYLCASSHDLTYEQYFGPGTRLTVT.

There are many counts of this clonotype. J is TRBJ2-4 and V is TRBV6-5; D is unresolved. This CDR3 is 16 amino acids long. CDR1 and CDR2 from the germline V gene are MNHEY and SVGAGI. Trimming removed 0 bases at V and 2 bases at J, with 11 bases between. The CDR3 spells CASSYSIHSTKNIQYF. The CDR3 DNA reads as TGTGCCAGCAGTTACTCGATCCACTCCACCAAAAACATTCAGTACTTC.

The chain uses TRBV9 and TRBJ2-3; D unclear. Trimming pared 0 bases from V and 0 bases from J, leaving 8 bases between. This CDR3 spans 15 amino acids. Per the germline V gene, CDR1 is SGDLS and CDR2 is YYNGEE. The CDR3 is CASSVGYRSTDTQYF. CDR3 DNA: TGTGCCAGCAGCGTAGGTTATAGAAGCACAGATACGCAGTATTTT. Using reference TRBV9 and TRBJ2-3 for the parts outside the CDR3, the full variable domain is DSGVTQTPKHLITATGQRVTLRCSPRSGDLSVYWYQQSLDQGLQFLIQYYNGEERAKGNILERFSAQQFPDLHSELNLSSLELGDSALYFCASSVGYRSTDTQYFGPGTRLTVL.

At least ten counts were recorded for this clonotype. The gene calls are TRBV15 and TRBJ2-7; D call uncertain. Per the germline V gene, CDR1 is LNHNV and CDR2 is YYDKDF (reference sequence). The CDR3 loop spans 14 amino acids. Trimming removed 1 base from V and 7 bases from J, with 14 bases in between. CDR3 in DNA: TGTGCCACCAGCAGAGCGATGAGGTCGAGGGAGCAGTACGTC. Amino acids: CATSRAMRSREQYV.

This clonotype was seen repeatedly, ten times or more. The chain employs TRBV5-1 and TRBJ2-1, with D hard to call. The CDR3 has 15 amino acids. Trimming took 0 bases from V and 5 from J, leaving 12 bases between them. Germline loops: CDR1 SGHRS, CDR2 YFSETQ. The CDR3, as DNA: TGCGCCAGCAGCTTGGCAGTCCTAACAAACAATGAGCAGTTCTTC. Translating it yields CASSLAVLTNNEQFF. The full variable domain, completed using reference TRBV5-1 and TRBJ2-1, is KAGVTQTPRYLIKTRGQQVTLSCSPISGHRSVSWYQQTPGQGLQFLFEYFSETQRNKGNFPGRFSGRQFSNSRSEMNVSTLELGDSALYLCASSLAVLTNNEQFFGPGTRLTVL.

The rearrangement uses TRBV28 and TRBJ1-2, with a weak D call TRBD1 (6 bases). Germline V gene lookup returns CDR1 MDHEN and CDR2 SYDVKM. Trimming pared 5 bases from V and 2 bases from J, leaving 12 bases between. There are 14 residues in the CDR3. The CDR3 nucleotides are TGTGCCAGCAGTCGTGCTAGGGGGAACTATGGCTACACCTTC. Protein sequence: CASSRARGNYGYTF.

In its sample, this clonotype was seen many times. This chain joins TRBV2 and TRBJ1-1, with D unclear. The germline gives CDR1 SNHLY, CDR2 FYNNEI. Trimming took 0 bases from V and 0 from J, leaving 14 bases between them. The CDR3 runs to 17 residues. CDR3 coding DNA: TGTGCCAGCAGTGAAGCCTCGCTGGGTCCCATGAACACTGAAGCTTTCTTT. Protein product: CASSEASLGPMNTEAFF.

The table lists this clonotype with a few counts. The chain has TRBV29-1 and TRBJ2-1; 10 bases are a match to TRBD2. The CDR3 spans 18 residues. The germline CDR1 and CDR2 sequences are SQVTM and ANQGSEA. The V segment lost 1 base and the J segment 8 bases; nucleotides outside the gene matches: 17. The CDR3 nucleotides are TGCAGCGTTGAAGGGACGACGGGACTAGCGAGTCCGGGGGATGAGCAGTTCTTC. Translating gives CSVEGTTGLASPGDEQFF.

This clonotype has a count of ten or more. V and J are TRBV4-3 and TRBJ2-5, with TRBD2 as a possible D gene (5 bases). V lost 4 bases and J 4 bases, leaving 13 bases between the germline ends. Germline V CDR1 and CDR2: LGHNA, YSLEER. This CDR3 comprises 14 residues. CDR3 DNA sequence: TGCGCCAGCAGCCGAGGACTTGAGGGAGAGACCCAGTACTTC. It encodes CASSRGLEGETQYF.

This clonotype was recorded at least ten times. The chain joins TRBV20-1 to TRBJ2-1, with TRBD2 identical over 9 bases. Germline V gene sequence: CDR1 DFQATT, CDR2 SNEGSKA (reference sequence). The length of the CDR3 is 14 residues. Unmatched junction bases numbered 5, after V lost 0 bases and J lost 8 bases. CDR3 DNA: TGCAGTGCTAGAGATCTAGCGGGGAGTTATGAGCAGTTCTTC. This encodes CSARDLAGSYEQFF.

In its sample, this clonotype was seen many times. Here the CDR3 DNA reads TGTGCCAGCAGCCAAGAGAGTCTTCGGGGGGATACGCAGTATTTT. Its protein product is CASSQESLRGDTQYF. The rearrangement uses TRBV14 and TRBJ2-3; perhaps TRBD2 as D (6 bases). The CDR3 consists of 15 residues. Per germline, CDR1 SGHDN and CDR2 FVKESK. V lost 0 bases and J 6 bases, leaving 13 bases between the germline ends.

This clonotype was observed many times. The chain uses TRBV2 and TRBJ2-1, with 7 bases identical to TRBD2. The germline V gene encodes CDR1 SNHLY and CDR2 FYNNEI. V lost 4 bases to trimming and J lost 6 bases; unmatched junction nucleotides: 9. This CDR3 contains 15 residues. The chain's CDR3 is CASSGASGDPNEQFF. The CDR3 DNA is TGTGCCAGCAGTGGGGCTAGCGGCGACCCCAATGAGCAGTTCTTC.

The sample holds many counts of this clonotype. The CDR3 sequence: CASDGRGEGYGYTF. As DNA, the CDR3 is TGTGCCAGCGACGGAAGGGGGGAAGGCTATGGCTACACCTTC. The chain uses TRBV12-3 or TRBV12-4 and TRBJ1-2; D is possibly TRBD1 (6 bases). Between the trimmed V and J ends, which lost 8 bases and 4 bases, there was a span of 17 bases. The length of the CDR3 is 14 residues.